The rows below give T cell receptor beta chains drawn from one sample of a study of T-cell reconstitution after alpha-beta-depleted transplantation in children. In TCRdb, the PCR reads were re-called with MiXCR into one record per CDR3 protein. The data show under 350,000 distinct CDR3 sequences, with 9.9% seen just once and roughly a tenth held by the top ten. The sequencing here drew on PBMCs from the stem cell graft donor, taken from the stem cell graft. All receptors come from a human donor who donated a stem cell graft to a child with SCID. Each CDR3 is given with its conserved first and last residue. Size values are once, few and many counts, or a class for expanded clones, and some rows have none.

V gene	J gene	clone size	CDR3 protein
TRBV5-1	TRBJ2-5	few	CASSLATGLADQETQYF
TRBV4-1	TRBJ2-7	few	CASSQGAVSYSYEQYF
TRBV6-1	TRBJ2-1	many	CASSRTVLSYNEQFF
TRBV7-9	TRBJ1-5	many	CASSSNMNQPQHF
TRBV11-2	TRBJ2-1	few	CASSLEFGLSENNEQFF
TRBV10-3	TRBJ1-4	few	CAISEFGVGAPNEKLFF
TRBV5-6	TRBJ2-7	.	CASSPGLSCYEQYF
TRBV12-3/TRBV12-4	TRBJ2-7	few	CASRKTGASSYEQYF
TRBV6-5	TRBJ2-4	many	CASRPTAQGRPKNIQYF
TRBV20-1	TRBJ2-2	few	CSVKLGGEAGELFF
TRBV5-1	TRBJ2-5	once	CASSSRLAGQETQYF
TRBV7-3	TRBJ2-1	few	CASSPDSGDEQFF
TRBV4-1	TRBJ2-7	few	CASSLAISWAYEQYF
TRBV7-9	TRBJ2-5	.	CASSNQQYQETQYF
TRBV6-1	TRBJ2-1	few	CASSPRGISSYNEQFF
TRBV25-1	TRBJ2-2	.	CASSISDRVGELFF
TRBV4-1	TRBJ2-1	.	CASSQVLTPNWSSYNEQFF
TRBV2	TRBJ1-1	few	CASTLGPTTEAFF
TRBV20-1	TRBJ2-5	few	CSGRRQETQYF
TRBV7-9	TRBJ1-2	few	CASRPGASAYGYTF
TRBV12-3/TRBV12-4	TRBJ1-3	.	CASSKGQLSGNTIYF
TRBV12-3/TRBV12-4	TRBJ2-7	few	CASSLMGWGTGETYEQYF
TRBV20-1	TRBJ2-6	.	CSAREQGGRAANVLTF
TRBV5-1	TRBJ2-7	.	CASSFQDGYEQYF
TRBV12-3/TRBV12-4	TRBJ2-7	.	CASSLRDRPLSSYEQYF
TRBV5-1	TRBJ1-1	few	CASSLGQGALTEAFF
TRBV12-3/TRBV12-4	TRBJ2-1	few	CASSHDRDLNEQFF
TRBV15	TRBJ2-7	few	CATSRDGTSAHEQYF
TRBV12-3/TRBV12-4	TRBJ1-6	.	CASRGGNNSPLHF
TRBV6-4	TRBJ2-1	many	CASSGLTGGNEQFF
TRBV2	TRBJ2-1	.	CASTKTSGPYNEQFF
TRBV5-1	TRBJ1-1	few	CASSSKTGTANTEAFF
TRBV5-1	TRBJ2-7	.	CASSLNRGRSYEQYF
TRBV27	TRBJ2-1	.	CASGPSSGGVFEQFF
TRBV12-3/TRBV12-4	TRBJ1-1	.	CASSLVLRDIDAFF
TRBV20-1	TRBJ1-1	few	CSARRALTEAFF
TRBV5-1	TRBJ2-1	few	CASSSTESSYNEQFF
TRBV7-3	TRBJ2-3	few	CASSPHGTGRWAQYF
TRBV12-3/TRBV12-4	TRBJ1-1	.	CASSASWDGKPMNTEAFF
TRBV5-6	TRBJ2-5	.	CASSPSTSSLLETQYF
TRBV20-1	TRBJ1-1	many	CSALEYPGWNTEAFF
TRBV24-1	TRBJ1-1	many	CATSDVRTEELDWAEAFF
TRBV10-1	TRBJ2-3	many	CASSEWGGKSTDTQYF
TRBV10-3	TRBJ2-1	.	CAISESVYNEQFF
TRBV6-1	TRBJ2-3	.	CASSRGRALTDTQYF
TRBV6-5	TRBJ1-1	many	CASSRGGGLEAFF
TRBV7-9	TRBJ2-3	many	CASSRGGSSTDTQYF
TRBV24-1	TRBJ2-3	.	CATSDPLQGRADTQYF
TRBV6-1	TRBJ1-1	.	CASSERFGNTEAFF
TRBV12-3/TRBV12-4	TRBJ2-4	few	CAISPESSGGTPRGNIQYF
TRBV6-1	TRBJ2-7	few	CASSDGPYEQYF
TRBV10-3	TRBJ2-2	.	CATRTGGTGELFF
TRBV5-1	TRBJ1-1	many	CASSGTGTEAFF